These 17 T cell receptor beta chains came from one sample sequenced in a study of T cell repertoires in aging, cancer and after chemotherapy. Multiplex touch-down PCR with TRB-A/B primers amplified rearranged V-D-J TRB sequences. TCRdb recomputed calls from the multiplex PCR reads with MiXCR, one row per CDR3 protein. The data contain some 4,000 distinct CDR3 sequences, 20% to 30% of them singletons. Peripheral blood genomic DNA, not sorted cells or RNA, was the template. The sequencing input was blood. All receptors derive from a human donor in good health. The donor label of this sample is uncertain.

By share of the sample, this clonotype is medium-sized. The J gene is TRBJ1-1, the V gene TRBV19, with unresolved D. From germline, CDR1 is LNHDA and CDR2 SQIVND (reference sequence). With 6 bases removed from V and 4 bases from J, the gap between germline ends came to 6 bases. The CDR3 length is 11 residues. The CDR3 bases are TGTGCCAGTAGACTAGGCACTGAAGCTTTCTTT. Translating gives CASRLGTEAFF. Full variable domain (remainder filled in from reference TRBV19 and TRBJ1-1): DGGITQSPKYLFRKEGQNVTLSCEQNLNHDAMYWYRQDPGQGLRLIYYSQIVNDFQKGDIAEGYSVSREKKESFPLTVTSAQKNPTAFYLCASRLGTEAFFGQGTRLTVV.

V usage is TRBV19 and J usage is TRBJ1-6, with TRBD1 identical over 7 bases. Germline V gene sequence: CDR1 LNHDA, CDR2 SQIVND (reference sequence). This CDR3 region has 15 residues. Unmatched junction bases numbered 12, after V lost 8 bases and J lost 8 bases. CDR3 in DNA: TGTGCCAGTCGCCCAGGGGGACTAGGAGATTCACCCCTCCACTTT. Translation gives CASRPGGLGDSPLHF.

Only a few counts were recorded for this clonotype. The rearrangement uses TRBV6-2 or TRBV6-3 and TRBJ2-7; D is ambiguous. This CDR3 spans 13 amino acids. V was pared by 6 bases and J by 1 base, with 10 bases between. Germline values: CDR1 MNHEY, CDR2 SVGEGT. This CDR3 is CASRGIASYEQYF. CDR3 coding DNA: TGTGCCAGCAGGGGAATTGCATCCTACGAGCAGTACTTC.

This clonotype was picked up a small number of times. The chain joins TRBV7-9 to TRBJ2-3; a weak D match, TRBD2 (5 bases). The germline CDR1 and CDR2 sequences are SEHNR and FQNEAQ (reference sequence). This CDR3 is 14 amino acids long. Trimming removed 3 bases from V and 9 bases from J, with 16 bases in between. CDR3 in amino acids: CASSFQPSRETQYF. The CDR3 nucleotides read TGTGCCAGCAGCTTCCAGCCGTCTAGGGAGACGCAGTATTTT. The full variable domain, its missing parts supplied by reference TRBV7-9 and TRBJ2-3, is DTGVSQNPRHKITKRGQNVTFRCDPISEHNRLYWYRQTLGQGPEFLTYFQNEAQLEKSRLLSDRFSAERPKGSFSTLEIQRTEQGDSAMYLCASSFQPSRETQYFGPGTRLTVL.

This sequence joins TRBV5-1 and TRBJ1-3; D perhaps matches TRBD1 (5 bases). V was cut by 7 bases and J by 0 bases, with 17 bases left in between. This CDR3 contains 16 residues. Germline CDR1 and CDR2: SGHRS and YFSETQ. DNA of the CDR3: TGCGCCAGCTCCTGGGGGGAGAACCGCTCTGGAAACACCATATATTTT. This translates into CASSWGENRSGNTIYF.

This clonotype came up a few times. The CDR3, as DNA: TGTGCCAGCAGCTTAGCCGGACACTTACAAGAGACCCAGTACTTC. Translated: CASSLAGHLQETQYF. The rearrangement uses TRBV7-9 and TRBJ2-5; possible D gene TRBD1, 5 bases. Trimming took 0 bases from V and 2 from J, leaving 10 bases between them. Germline CDR1 SEHNR, CDR2 FQNEAQ (reference sequence). The CDR3 contains 15 residues.

The V gene is TRBV19, the J gene TRBJ1-1, with a weak D call TRBD1 (5 bases). Trimming left V 3 bases short and J 3 bases short, with 14 bases between. Germline CDR1 LNHDA, CDR2 SQIVND (reference sequence). The CDR3 is 15 amino acids. The CDR3 sequence: CASSINGGWDTEAFF. The DNA for the CDR3 is TGTGCCAGTAGTATTAATGGGGGGTGGGACACTGAAGCTTTCTTT.

In its sample, this clonotype was seen a few times. Mismatch with germline at one junction end may stem from a read error. The rearrangement uses TRBV7-9 and TRBJ1-2; a weak D match, TRBD1 (6 bases). CDR1 and CDR2 (germline): SEHNR, FQNEAQ (reference sequence). The CDR3 spans 9 residues. CDR3 DNA sequence: TGTGCCAGCAGCGCCGACAGGTTCTTC. Residues: CASSADRFF.

V is TRBV18 and J is TRBJ2-7, with D possibly being TRBD1 (6 bases). Germline V gene lookup returns CDR1 KGHSH and CDR2 LQKENI. The CDR3 runs 14 residues. The V end was cut by 6 bases, the J end by 2 bases, with 14 bases between. The CDR3 protein is CASSPDRPPYEQYF. As DNA, the CDR3 is TGTGCCAGCTCCCCCGACAGGCCTCCCTACGAGCAGTACTTC. Using reference TRBV18 and TRBJ2-7 for the parts outside the CDR3, the full variable domain is NAGVMQNPRHLVRRRGQEARLRCSPMKGHSHVYWYRQLPEEGLKFMVYLQKENIIDESGMPKERFSAEFPKEGPSILRIQQVVRGDSAAYFCASSPDRPPYEQYFGPGTRLTVT.

By sample share, this clonotype is medium-sized. The genes are TRBV12-3 or TRBV12-4 and TRBJ2-6; 7 nucleotides line up with TRBD1. V dropped 6 bases and J dropped 0; count of bases not matched to a gene: 8. The CDR3 loop spans 17 amino acids. The CDR3 DNA follows: TGTGCCAGCAGCAAATCCACAGGGGACTCTGGGGCCAACGTCCTGACTTTC. Protein product: CASSKSTGDSGANVLTF.

The chain joins TRBV7-2 to TRBJ1-6, with D unresolved. V was pared by 1 base and J by 5 bases, with 9 bases between. The germline V gene encodes CDR1 SGHTA and CDR2 FQGNSA. The length of the CDR3 is 15 residues. This CDR3 reads CASSLEGWNNSPLHF. The CDR3 DNA reads as TGTGCCAGCAGCTTAGAAGGTTGGAATAATTCACCCCTCCACTTT.

The chain recombines TRBV6-4 with TRBJ2-1; 10 bases align to TRBD2. This CDR3 is built from 17 residues. The V and J ends lost 4 bases and 3 bases, in that order; junction bases with no gene match: 9. Germline values: CDR1 MRHNA, CDR2 SNTAGT. The CDR3 here is CASSGPPGTSDYNEQFF. The CDR3 bases are TGTGCCAGCAGTGGTCCCCCCGGGACTAGCGACTACAATGAGCAGTTCTTC.

J is TRBJ2-5 and V is TRBV20-1, with D unclear. CDR1 and CDR2 (germline): DFQATT, SNEGSKA (reference sequence). The CDR3 is 15 residues long. Between the trimmed V and J ends, which lost 3 bases and 1 base, there was a span of 15 bases. The CDR3 reads CSASLDGPTQETQYF. In DNA form, the CDR3 reads TGCAGTGCTAGCTTGGATGGACCGACCCAAGAGACCCAGTACTTC.

Comments on this clonotype: With a much larger clone just one base away, this may be a read error. CDR3 DNA sequence: TGTGCCAGTAGCCAATCCCAGGGGAGCAGTCAGCCCCAGCATTTT. Translating gives CASSQSQGSSQPQHF. The rearrangement joins TRBV19 to TRBJ1-5; D may be TRBD1 (6 bases). Looked up from germline, CDR1 is LNHDA and CDR2 is SQIVND (reference sequence). This CDR3 is built from 15 residues.

About this clonotype: This could be a read error, since a much larger clone is one nucleotide away. The chain is built from TRBV11-1 and TRBJ2-7; the D gene could be TRBD1 or TRBD2 (5 bases each). The CDR3 has 17 residues. Trimming pared 3 bases from V and 0 bases from J, leaving 18 bases between. Germline V gene lookup returns CDR1 SGHAT and CDR2 FQDESV (reference sequence). The CDR3 DNA reads TGTGCCAGCAGCTTTTCAGAGGGGAACCCAAGCTCCTACGAGCAGTACTTC. This encodes CASSFSEGNPSSYEQYF.

There are a few counts of this clonotype. V gene TRBV18 combines with J gene TRBJ1-1, with unresolved D. Trimming took 2 bases from V and 7 from J, leaving 11 bases between them. The CDR3 covers 13 residues. Germline CDR1 reads KGHSH; CDR2 reads LQKENI. CDR3 region: CASSPKTAFEAFF. Written as DNA, the CDR3 is TGTGCCAGCTCACCAAAGACGGCCTTTGAAGCTTTCTTT.

This clonotype was observed a few times. The V call is TRBV24-1, the J call TRBJ2-1; TRBD2 is a possible D gene (6 bases). Trimming left V 8 bases short and J 8 bases short, with 9 bases between. CDR1 KGHDR and CDR2 SFDVKD come from the germline V gene. This CDR3 comprises 11 residues. CDR3 sequence reads: CATTSGDEQFF. CDR3 DNA sequence: TGTGCCACCACCTCGGGAGATGAGCAGTTCTTC.